A single sample gave rise to the 9 T cell receptor beta chains below, sequenced in a study of cytomegalovirus exposure and HLA in healthy donors. The assay was immunoSEQ multiplex PCR, and TCRdb's table has in-frame clones only and misses some. The sample shows 100,000 to 150,000 clones, under 90% of them seen only once. The sequenced sample consisted of PBMCs. The receptor source for this set is a young woman in good health and CMV-seronegative.

This chain uses TRBV7-9 with TRBJ1-1; 10 nucleotides line up with TRBD1. V gave up 6 bases and J gave up 3 bases; unmatched junction bases: 13. The CDR3 covers 17 residues. Germline V gene data show CDR1 as SEHNR and CDR2 as FQNEAQ (reference sequence). CDR3: CASSPERQGAWDTEAFF. CDR3 DNA: TGTGCCAGCAGTCCGGAGAGACAGGGGGCCTGGGACACTGAAGCTTTCTTT.

V gene TRBV6-6 combines with J gene TRBJ2-7, with D perhaps TRBD1 (5 bases). Germline-derived CDR1 and CDR2 are MNHNY and SVGAGI (reference sequence). Trimming pared 1 base from V and 2 bases from J, leaving 9 bases between. This CDR3 has 14 amino acids. The CDR3 is CASSYYRNPYEQYF. The CDR3 DNA follows: TGTGCCAGCAGTTACTACAGGAACCCCTACGAGCAGTACTTC.

This clone was observed once. The V and J genes are TRBV27 and TRBJ1-2, with a tentative D call TRBD1 (6 bases). The CDR3 contains 14 residues. The V gene's germline CDR1 is MNHEY and CDR2 SMNVEV (reference sequence). The V and J ends lost 5 bases and 7 bases respectively, with 17 bases between them. This chain's CDR3 is CASSRTSGEGGYTF. In DNA, the CDR3 is TGTGCCAGCAGTAGAACCTCAGGGGAGGGTGGCTACACCTTC.

This chain connects TRBV10-1 to TRBJ2-7; tentative D call: TRBD1 (5 bases). Per the germline V gene, CDR1 is WNHNN and CDR2 is SYGVQD (reference sequence). Trimming shortened V by 3 bases and J by 7 bases, and 22 bases separated the two germline ends. This CDR3 has 16 residues. This chain's CDR3 is CASSDIESGPPVEQYF. CDR3 nucleotide sequence: TGCGCCAGCAGTGATATTGAGTCAGGGCCTCCAGTGGAGCAGTACTTC.

V usage is TRBV7-6 and J usage is TRBJ2-3, with 10 positions matching TRBD2. The CDR3 contains 15 residues. Germline V gene lookup returns CDR1 SGHVS and CDR2 FNYEAQ. The ends lost 2 bases at V and 1 base at J; junction bases unmatched: 0. CDR3 sequence: CASSLLAGGTDTQYF. The CDR3, as DNA: TGTGCCAGCAGCTTACTAGCGGGAGGCACAGATACGCAGTATTTT.

This clone was seen only a few times. The rearrangement uses TRBV18 and TRBJ2-2; TRBD1 matches at 9 bases. The CDR3 spans 16 residues. Looked up from germline, CDR1 is KGHSH and CDR2 is LQKENI. V lost 5 bases and J lost 1; bases outside the gene matches: 5. CDR3: CASSSGTGRNTGELFF. CDR3 bases: TGTGCCAGCTCATCCGGGACAGGGAGGAACACCGGGGAGCTGTTTTTT.

The V and J genes are TRBV19 and TRBJ2-1, with 10 positions matching TRBD2. The germline V gene encodes CDR1 LNHDA and CDR2 SQIVND (reference sequence). This CDR3 region has 14 residues. Trimming at V came to 3 bases and at J to 7 bases, leaving 3 bases not matched to a gene. CDR3 loop: CASSMEREGNEQFF. The CDR3 DNA sequence: TGTGCCAGTAGTATGGAGCGGGAGGGGAATGAGCAGTTCTTC.

This sequence joins TRBV4-1 and TRBJ2-3, with 11 bases fitting TRBD2. The V gene end was trimmed by 5 bases and the J gene end by 6 bases; junction bases not matched to a gene: 7. Germline V CDR1 and CDR2: MGHRA, YSYEKL. This CDR3 has 15 amino acids. This CDR3 is CASSVISGRGDTQYF. CDR3 bases: TGCGCCAGCAGCGTTATTAGCGGGAGGGGGGATACGCAGTATTTT.

This sequence joins TRBV29-1 and TRBJ1-4, with D perhaps TRBD1 (6 bases). This CDR3 comprises 13 residues. CDR1 is SQVTM and CDR2 is ANQGSEA in the germline V gene. V was cut by 6 bases and J by 8 bases, with 16 bases left in between. The CDR3 sequence is CSVTGRASEKLFF. The CDR3 bases are TGCAGCGTCACAGGGAGGGCCTCCGAAAAACTGTTTTTT. Supplemented by reference TRBV29-1 and TRBJ1-4, the full variable domain reads SAVISQKPSRDICQRGTSLTIQCQVDSQVTMMFWYRQQPGQSLTLIATANQGSEATYESGFVIDKFPISRPNLTFSTLTVSNMSPEDSSIYLCSVTGRASEKLFFGSGTQLSVL.